Presented here are 25 T cell receptor beta chains from one specimen sequenced in a study of control samples from healthy donors and cancer patients. TCRdb's table, derived via immunoSEQ multiplex PCR, lists solely in-frame clones and lacks some. Seen here are 100,000 to 150,000 clones, approximately 92% observed once, and the top ten hold approximately 6%. Material: blood. The source is a man between 18 and 35 years old in good health.

The chain recombines TRBV18 with TRBJ1-4, with D hard to call. Trimming shortened V by 1 base and J by 5 bases, and 8 bases separated the two germline ends. The CDR3 runs to 14 residues. Per germline, CDR1 KGHSH and CDR2 LQKENI. CDR3 in DNA: TGTGCCAGCTCACCACGCAAAGGAAATGAAAAACTGTTTTTT. Its translation is CASSPRKGNEKLFF.

V and J are TRBV29-1 and TRBJ1-1; possibly TRBD1 for D (6 bases). This CDR3 has 13 amino acids. Germline V CDR1 and CDR2: SQVTM, ANQGSEA. V lost 3 bases, J lost 3 bases, and 11 bases lay in between. The CDR3 bases are TGCAGCGTTGATGCAGGGGTGGACACTGAAGCTTTCTTT. This gives the protein CSVDAGVDTEAFF.

This chain joins TRBV9 and TRBJ1-6; no clear D. Germline values: CDR1 SGDLS, CDR2 YYNGEE. This CDR3 has 13 amino acids. V shed 3 bases and J shed 10 bases, with 11 bases lying between them. CDR3 sequence: CASSEDTSSPLHF. The CDR3 DNA sequence: TGTGCCAGCAGCGAAGATACCTCCTCACCCCTCCACTTT.

The chain is built from TRBV3-1 (or the pseudogene TRBV3-2) and TRBJ2-3, with TRBD2 identical over 12 bases. The CDR3 has 14 residues. The germline gives CDR1 LGHDT, CDR2 YNNKEL (reference sequence). V trimming: 1 base; J trimming: 9 bases; junction bases outside the gene matches: 2. CDR3 DNA sequence: TGTGCCAGCAGCCAAGCTAGCGGGGGGGCCACGCAGTATTTT. Its protein is CASSQASGGATQYF.

This clone was detected once. The chain is built from TRBV11-2 and TRBJ2-7; D possibly corresponds to TRBD1 (6 bases). The V end was cut by 6 bases, the J end by 4 bases, with 16 bases between. The CDR3 runs to 14 residues. Germline assignment: CDR1 SGHAT and CDR2 FQNNGV. The DNA of the CDR3 is TGTGCCAGCAGACGTCCCGGGACACGATACGAGCAGTACTTC. As protein: CASRRPGTRYEQYF.

The chain employs TRBV10-3 and TRBJ2-2, with TRBD2 identical over 15 bases. This CDR3 is 16 amino acids long. Per the germline V gene, CDR1 is ENHRY and CDR2 is SYGVKD. V lost 11 bases to trimming and J lost 3 bases; unmatched junction nucleotides: 7. The CDR3 DNA sequence: TGTGCCTCTGGGACTAGCGGGGGGACATACACCGGGGAGCTGTTTTTT. It is translated as CASGTSGGTYTGELFF.

The chain couples TRBV7-2 to TRBJ1-2; D is ambiguous. From germline, CDR1 is SGHTA and CDR2 FQGNSA. The V gene lost 1 base and the J gene lost 4 bases, with 16 bases spanning the gap. CDR3 length: 16 residues. CDR3 in amino acids: CASSLENRLGIYGYTF. The CDR3 region has the DNA TGTGCCAGCAGCTTAGAGAACCGGCTGGGAATCTATGGCTACACCTTC.

This sequence joins TRBV5-6 and TRBJ2-7, with TRBD1 matching over 9 bases. Losses at the gene ends were 1 base for V and 2 bases for J; bases not matched to a gene: 7. This CDR3 contains 16 residues. CDR1 SGHDT and CDR2 YYEEEE come from the germline V gene. The CDR3 reads CASSLFRDRAAYEQYF. As DNA, the CDR3 is TGTGCCAGCAGCTTGTTCAGGGACAGGGCGGCCTACGAGCAGTACTTC.

This clone was picked up one time. The chain is built from TRBV5-1 and TRBJ2-2, with a weak D call TRBD2 (5 bases). Germline assignment: CDR1 SGHRS and CDR2 YFSETQ. CDR3 length: 16 amino acids. The V and J ends lost 4 bases and 0 bases respectively, with 13 bases between them. CDR3 sequence: CASSPRYGANTGELFF. Here the CDR3 DNA reads TGCGCCAGCAGCCCACGCTACGGGGCGAACACCGGGGAGCTGTTTTTT. The full variable domain, its missing parts supplied by reference TRBV5-1 and TRBJ2-2, is KAGVTQTPRYLIKTRGQQVTLSCSPISGHRSVSWYQQTPGQGLQFLFEYFSETQRNKGNFPGRFSGRQFSNSRSEMNVSTLELGDSALYLCASSPRYGANTGELFFGEGSRLTVL.

The rearrangement links TRBV9 to TRBJ2-6; TRBD2 agrees at 7 bases. Losses at the gene ends were 0 bases for V and 2 bases for J; bases not matched to a gene: 2. This CDR3 region has 16 residues. Per the germline V gene, CDR1 is SGDLS and CDR2 is YYNGEE. The CDR3 nucleotides are TGTGCCAGCAGCGTAGGGGCGGGGGCTGGGGCCAACGTCCTGACTTTC. This gives the protein CASSVGAGAGANVLTF.

The V and J genes are TRBV4-1 and TRBJ2-6; tentative D call: TRBD1 (6 bases). Trimming stripped 1 base from V and 3 bases from J, with 16 bases between. Germline V gene data show CDR1 as MGHRA and CDR2 as YSYEKL. The CDR3 runs 18 residues. The CDR3 reads CASSQAGATVYGANVLTF. The CDR3 DNA reads TGCGCCAGCAGCCAAGCAGGGGCCACCGTTTATGGGGCCAACGTCCTGACTTTC.

V is TRBV18 and J is TRBJ1-4; weak D call: TRBD1 (5 bases). V lost 3 bases to trimming and J lost 12 bases, with 14 bases between them. The CDR3 length is 13 residues. Per the germline V gene, CDR1 is KGHSH and CDR2 is LQKENI. CDR3 sequence: CASSPWLGRELFF. CDR3 bases: TGTGCCAGCTCACCTTGGTTGGGACGAGAACTGTTTTTT.

The chain carries TRBV5-1 and TRBJ2-3; 7 bases agree with TRBD2. The CDR3 loop spans 15 amino acids. Germline V gene data show CDR1 as SGHRS and CDR2 as YFSETQ. The junction had 1 base not matched to a gene; V was cut back by 0 bases and J by 0 bases. The CDR3 protein is CASSLARGSTDTQYF. The DNA for the CDR3 is TGCGCCAGCAGCTTGGCGCGGGGGAGCACAGATACGCAGTATTTT.

The V gene is TRBV30, the J gene TRBJ2-5; no definite D call. CDR3 length equals 13 residues. Trimming took 4 bases from V and 3 from J, leaving 12 bases between them. Germline CDR1 reads GTSNPN; CDR2 reads SVGIG (reference sequence). The CDR3 DNA sequence: TGTGCCTGGACTCCATCCCTAAAAGAGACCCAGTACTTC. Protein product: CAWTPSLKETQYF. The full variable domain, in which reference TRBV30 and TRBJ2-5 provide the parts outside the CDR3, is SQTIHQWPATLVQPVGSPLSLECTVEGTSNPNLYWYRQAAGRGLQLLFYSVGIGQISSEVPQNLSASRPQDRQFILSSKKLLLSDSGFYLCAWTPSLKETQYFGPGTRLLVL.

This clone has just one count. This chain connects TRBV4-1 to TRBJ2-3; 10 nucleotides align to TRBD2. V was clipped by 2 bases and J by 5 bases; unmatched bases: 7. The CDR3 is 16 amino acids. CDR1 and CDR2 from the germline V gene are MGHRA and YSYEKL. The CDR3 spells CASSQIAGGIGDTQYF. In DNA form, the CDR3 reads TGCGCCAGCAGCCAAATAGCGGGGGGCATAGGAGATACGCAGTATTTT.

This chain links TRBV19 with TRBJ2-3; possibly TRBD2 for D (6 bases). Trimming cost V 1 base and J 0 bases, with 8 bases left between them. This CDR3 contains 15 residues. CDR1 LNHDA and CDR2 SQIVND come from the germline V gene (reference sequence). The CDR3 sequence is CASSIAGTSTDTQYF. The CDR3 bases are TGTGCCAGTAGTATAGCGGGGACTAGCACAGATACGCAGTATTTT.

This rearrangement joins TRBV11-2 to TRBJ2-5; D unresolved. There are 12 residues in the CDR3. Trimming shortened V by 5 bases and J by 5 bases, and 9 bases separated the two germline ends. CDR1 and CDR2 (germline): SGHAT, FQNNGV. The CDR3 region has the DNA TGTGCCAGCAGCCATTTTCGTGAGACCCAGTACTTC. Amino acids: CASSHFRETQYF. Drawing the rest from reference TRBV11-2 and TRBJ2-5, the complete variable domain is EAGVAQSPRYKIIEKRQSVAFWCNPISGHATLYWYQQILGQGPKLLIQFQNNGVVDDSQLPKDRFSAERLKGVDSTLKIQPAKLEDSAVYLCASSHFRETQYFGPGTRLLVL.

V gene TRBV9 combines with J gene TRBJ2-1; 10 bases fit TRBD1. After removal of 4 bases from V and 2 bases from J, the junction contained 6 bases not matched to a gene. CDR3 length: 16 residues. The germline CDR1 and CDR2 sequences are SGDLS and YYNGEE. This chain's CDR3 is CASSSTGTGAYNEQFF. CDR3 nucleotides: TGTGCCAGCAGCTCGACAGGGACAGGGGCCTACAATGAGCAGTTCTTC. Complete variable domain (other parts from reference TRBV9 and TRBJ2-1): DSGVTQTPKHLITATGQRVTLRCSPRSGDLSVYWYQQSLDQGLQFLIQYYNGEERAKGNILERFSAQQFPDLHSELNLSSLELGDSALYFCASSSTGTGAYNEQFFGPGTRLTVL.

The chain uses TRBV5-1 and TRBJ1-6, with D maybe TRBD1 (5 bases). There are 18 residues in the CDR3. The germline CDR1 and CDR2 sequences are SGHRS and YFSETQ. Trimming took 1 base from V and 7 from J, leaving 21 bases between them. The CDR3 loop is CASSLNYGGTWGNSPLHF. The CDR3 DNA sequence: TGCGCCAGCAGCTTGAACTATGGTGGAACTTGGGGGAATTCACCCCTCCACTTT.

The genes are TRBV27 and TRBJ2-1; the match to TRBD2 covers 7 bases. V trimming: 5 bases; J trimming: 3 bases; junction bases outside the gene matches: 4. Germline CDR1 MNHEY, CDR2 SMNVEV (reference sequence). The CDR3 is 14 amino acids. The CDR3 DNA sequence: TGTGCCAGCAGTCTGCGGGACTACTACAATGAGCAGTTCTTC. Translating it yields CASSLRDYYNEQFF.

The CDR3 DNA follows: TGTGCCAGCAGACCCGGGACAGGGAGAGACACCATATATTTT. It yields the protein CASRPGTGRDTIYF. The rearrangement links TRBV3-1 (or the pseudogene TRBV3-2) to TRBJ1-3; 9 positions agree with TRBD1. Germline V gene data show CDR1 as LGHDT and CDR2 as YNNKEL (reference sequence). The CDR3 sequence is 14 residues long. J gave up 8 bases and V 6 bases, and 8 bases lay outside the gene matches.

J is TRBJ2-1 and V is TRBV7-9, with 10 bases matching TRBD2. Germline loops: CDR1 SEHNR, CDR2 FQNEAQ (reference sequence). This CDR3 comprises 13 residues. V shed 5 bases and J 9 bases; nucleotides not matched to a gene: 4. The DNA of the CDR3 is TGTGCCAGCAGCACTAGCGGGGAACTTGAGCAGTTCTTC. Encoded protein: CASSTSGELEQFF.

J is TRBJ2-3 and V is TRBV4-1; TRBD2 matches 9 bases. CDR1 and CDR2 (germline): MGHRA, YSYEKL. The CDR3 loop spans 15 amino acids. V trimming: 4 bases; J trimming: 1 base; junction bases outside the gene matches: 3. The CDR3 loop is CASSPQRGGTDTQYF. For the CDR3, the DNA is TGCGCCAGCAGCCCGCAGCGGGGGGGCACAGATACGCAGTATTTT.

The rearrangement joins TRBV6-5 to TRBJ2-2, with D possibly being TRBD2 (6 bases). The CDR3 is 15 residues long. Between the trimmed V and J ends, which lost 6 bases and 4 bases, there was a span of 15 bases. CDR1 MNHEY and CDR2 SVGAGI come from the germline V gene. Here the CDR3 reads CASSREFFSTGELFF. In DNA, the CDR3 is TGTGCCAGCAGCCGGGAGTTTTTTAGCACCGGGGAGCTGTTTTTT.

The genes are TRBV25-1 and TRBJ2-3; 9 bases line up with TRBD1. Germline assignment: CDR1 MGHDK and CDR2 SYGVNS. With 4 bases clipped from V and 2 bases from J, the junction kept 4 bases outside the gene matches. This CDR3 spans 15 amino acids. CDR3 coding DNA: TGTGCCAGCAGTGGCCGGGACAGGGTCACAGATACGCAGTATTTT. This encodes CASSGRDRVTDTQYF.